The source of this T cell receptor (beta chain) is a study of molecular identifiers for immune sequencing clone quantification. General study points: Clone sizes that are highly expanded could be underestimated when identical TCR molecules share a barcode.

This clonotype appeared many times. What it binds is unknown. TCRdb passed the PCR reads through MiXCR, listing each CDR3 protein once. The top ten hold 1.4% of the sample, which has 60,000 to 70,000 distinct CDR3 sequences, under 20% seen once. The TCR was taken from a human donor in good health. Some libraries in this study had Jurkat cell RNA spiked in. Material: naive CD8+ T cells from blood, with Jurkat cell RNA spiked in. Subset indicated: FACS-sorted CD8+CD4-CCR7+CD45RA+ naive T cells.

In nucleotides, the CDR3 is TGCGCCAGCAAAGGTGATCCGACTGAAGCTTTCTTT. Its translation is CASKGDPTEAFF. This sequence joins TRBV5-1 and TRBJ1-1; D gene ambiguous. Looked up from germline, CDR1 is SGHRS and CDR2 is YFSETQ. The CDR3 spans 12 residues. V was cut by 6 bases and J by 5 bases, with 11 bases left in between.